Listed below are T cell receptor beta chains from one sample, sequenced in a study of control samples from healthy donors and cancer patients. Profiling relied on immunoSEQ multiplex PCR, and the TCRdb table lists in-frame clones only, not all of them. In the table there are tens of thousands of clones, around 85% of which are singletons. Sequencing input: blood. The source of these receptors is a man aged 40-50 years in good health. Both conserved end residues are part of each CDR3.

j_call: TRBJ2-1; v_call: TRBV9; cdr3_aa: CASSVLSGDYNEQFF
j_call: TRBJ1-2; v_call: TRBV30; cdr3_aa: CAWSAAGGDYGYTF
j_call: TRBJ2-3; v_call: TRBV4-2; cdr3_aa: CASSQDRRITDTQYF
j_call: TRBJ2-1; v_call: TRBV10-3; cdr3_aa: CAISATSGRNNEQFF
j_call: TRBJ1-1; v_call: TRBV10-3; cdr3_aa: CAISEGAGRAFF
j_call: TRBJ1-2; v_call: TRBV27; cdr3_aa: CASSLSFGHGYTF
j_call: TRBJ1-1; v_call: TRBV6-2/TRBV6-3; cdr3_aa: CASSYSREEAFF
j_call: TRBJ1-5; v_call: TRBV6-4; cdr3_aa: CASSATPGSNQPQHF
j_call: TRBJ1-1; v_call: TRBV29-1; cdr3_aa: CSVVFMTGASTEAFF
j_call: TRBJ1-1; v_call: TRBV4-3; cdr3_aa: CASSQDLVSGLNTEAFF
j_call: TRBJ2-2; v_call: TRBV15; cdr3_aa: CATSRPGQGKNTGELFF
j_call: TRBJ1-5; v_call: TRBV3-1/TRBV3-2; cdr3_aa: CASSNGGQSNQPQHF
j_call: TRBJ2-1; v_call: TRBV4-3; cdr3_aa: CASSQDGVAGGRNEQFF
j_call: TRBJ2-7; v_call: TRBV4-3; cdr3_aa: CASSQDLLRRASGGSLYEQYF